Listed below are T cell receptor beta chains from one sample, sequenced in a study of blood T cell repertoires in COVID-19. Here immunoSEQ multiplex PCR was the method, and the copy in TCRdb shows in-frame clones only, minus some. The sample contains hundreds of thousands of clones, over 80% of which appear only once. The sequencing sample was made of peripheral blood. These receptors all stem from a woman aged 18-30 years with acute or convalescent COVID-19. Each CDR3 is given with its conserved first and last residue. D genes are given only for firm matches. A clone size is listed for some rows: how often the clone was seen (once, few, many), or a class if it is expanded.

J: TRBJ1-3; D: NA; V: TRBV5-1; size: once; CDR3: CASSPSEVYSGNTIYF; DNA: TGCGCCAGCAGCCCCAGTGAAGTTTACTCTGGAAACACCATATATTTT
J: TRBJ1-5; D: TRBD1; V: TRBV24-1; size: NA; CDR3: CATSEGSGGLSQPQHF; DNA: TGTGCCACCAGTGAAGGATCAGGGGGCTTAAGTCAGCCCCAGCATTTT
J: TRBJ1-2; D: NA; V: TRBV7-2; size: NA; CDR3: CASSLEGAGDGYTF; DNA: TGTGCCAGCAGCTTAGAGGGAGCAGGCGATGGCTACACCTTC
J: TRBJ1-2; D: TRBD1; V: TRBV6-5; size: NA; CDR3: CASSYPGQAFFAF; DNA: TGTGCCAGCAGTTACCCCGGACAGGCGTTTTTCGCCTTC
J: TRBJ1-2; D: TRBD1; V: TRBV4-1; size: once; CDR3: CASSQSGTAYGYTF; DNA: TGCGCCAGCAGCCAATCCGGGACAGCTTATGGCTACACCTTC
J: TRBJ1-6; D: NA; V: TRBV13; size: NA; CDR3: CASSFGRGGGSPLHF; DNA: TGTGCCAGCAGTTTTGGAAGGGGGGGCGGTTCACCCCTCCACTTT
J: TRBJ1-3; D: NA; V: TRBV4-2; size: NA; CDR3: CASSPPGLSGNTIYF; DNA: TGTGCCAGCAGCCCCCCAGGTCTCTCTGGAAACACCATATATTTT
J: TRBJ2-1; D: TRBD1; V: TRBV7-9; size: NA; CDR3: CASSLLQGGEQFF; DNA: TGTGCCAGCAGCTTACTACAGGGGGGTGAGCAGTTCTTC
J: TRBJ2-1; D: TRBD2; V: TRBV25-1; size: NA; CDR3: CASSEAGGGRRNEQFF; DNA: TGTGCCAGCAGTGAGGCTGGGGGGGGGAGACGCAATGAGCAGTTCTTC
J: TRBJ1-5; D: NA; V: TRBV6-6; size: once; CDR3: CASSRYSSPQSKSTQPQHF; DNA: TGTGCCAGCAGTCGATACTCTAGTCCTCAATCGAAGTCGACTCAGCCCCAGCATTTT
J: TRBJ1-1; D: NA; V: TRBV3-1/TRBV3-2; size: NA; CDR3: CASSRGQQNTEAFF; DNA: TGTGCCAGCAGCCGAGGACAGCAAAACACTGAAGCTTTCTTT
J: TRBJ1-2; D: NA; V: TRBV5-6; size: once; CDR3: CASSLEGTDYGYTF; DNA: TGTGCCAGCAGCTTAGAGGGCACGGACTATGGCTACACCTTC
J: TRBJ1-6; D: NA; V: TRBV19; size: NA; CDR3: CASSESSYNSPLHF; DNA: TGTGCCAGTAGTGAGAGCTCCTATAATTCACCCCTCCACTTT
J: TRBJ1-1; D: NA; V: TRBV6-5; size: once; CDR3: CASSYSRQGNTEAFF; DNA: TGTGCCAGCAGTTACTCGCGCCAGGGGAACACTGAAGCTTTCTTT
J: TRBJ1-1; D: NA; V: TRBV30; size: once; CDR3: CAWRVGRGNTEAFF; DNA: TGTGCCTGGAGGGTGGGGAGGGGAAACACTGAAGCTTTCTTT
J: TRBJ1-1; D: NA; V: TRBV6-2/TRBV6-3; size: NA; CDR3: CASSYSSREGSAFF; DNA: TGTGCCAGCAGTTACTCCTCCAGGGAGGGTTCCGCTTTCTTT
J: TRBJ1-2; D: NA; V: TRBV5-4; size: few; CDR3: CASSLPGRDGYTF; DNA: TGTGCCAGCAGCTTGCCAGGGAGGGATGGCTACACCTTC
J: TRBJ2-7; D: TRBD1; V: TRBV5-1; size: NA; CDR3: CASSLKGGTSEQYF; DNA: TGCGCCAGCAGCTTGAAAGGGGGCACAAGCGAGCAGTACTTC
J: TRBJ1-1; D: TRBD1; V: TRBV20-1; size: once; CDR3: CSASFQGDSTEAFF; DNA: TGCAGTGCTAGTTTCCAAGGGGACAGCACTGAAGCTTTCTTT
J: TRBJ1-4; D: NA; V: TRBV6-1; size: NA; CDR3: CASSEEGVGKLFF; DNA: TGTGCCAGCAGTGAAGAAGGAGTAGGAAAACTGTTTTTT
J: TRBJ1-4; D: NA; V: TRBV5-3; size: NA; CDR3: CANTWDFLLFF; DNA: TGTGCCAACACCTGGGACTTTTTGCTGTTTTTT
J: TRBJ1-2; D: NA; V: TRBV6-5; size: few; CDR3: CASSYDLSNTF; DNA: TGTGCCAGCAGTTACGATCTATCGAACACCTTC
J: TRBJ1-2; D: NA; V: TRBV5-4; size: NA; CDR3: CASSRGSENYGYTF; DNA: TGTGCCAGCAGCCGAGGTTCGGAGAACTATGGCTACACCTTC
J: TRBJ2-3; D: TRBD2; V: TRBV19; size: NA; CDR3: CASSLGLAEDTQYF; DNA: TGTGCCAGTAGCCTCGGTCTAGCGGAGGATACGCAGTATTTT
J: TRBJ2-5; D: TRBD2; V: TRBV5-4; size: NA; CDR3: CASSSVPMGGETQYF; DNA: TGTGCCAGCAGTTCTGTCCCGATGGGGGGGGAGACCCAGTACTTC
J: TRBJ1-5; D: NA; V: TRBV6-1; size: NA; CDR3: CASSDLTDWYSNQPQHF; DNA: TGTGCCAGCAGTGATTTAACCGACTGGTATAGCAATCAGCCCCAGCATTTT
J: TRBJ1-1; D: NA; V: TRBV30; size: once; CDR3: CAWRLLTGNRPEAFF; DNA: TGTGCCTGGAGACTTCTTACAGGGAACCGGCCTGAAGCTTTCTTT
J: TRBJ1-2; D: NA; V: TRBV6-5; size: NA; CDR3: CASRTGIGYGYTF; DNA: TGTGCCAGCCGCACAGGGATCGGGTATGGCTACACCTTC
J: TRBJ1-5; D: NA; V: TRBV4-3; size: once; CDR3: CASSQDVSRANNQPQHF; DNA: TGCGCCAGCAGCCAAGATGTTTCCAGGGCGAACAATCAGCCCCAGCATTTT
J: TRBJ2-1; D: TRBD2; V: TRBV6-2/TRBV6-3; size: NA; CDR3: CASTPREGRVNEQFF; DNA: TGTGCCAGCACCCCTCGGGAGGGAAGGGTAAATGAGCAGTTCTTC
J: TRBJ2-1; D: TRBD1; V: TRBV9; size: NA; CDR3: CASSVGGTGRGNEQFF; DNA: TGTGCCAGCAGCGTAGGGGGGACAGGACGAGGCAATGAGCAGTTCTTC
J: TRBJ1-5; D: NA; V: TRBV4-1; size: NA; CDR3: CASSPRQGRNTPLYF; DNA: TGCGCCAGCAGCCCTCGGCAGGGGCGTAATACTCCCCTGTATTTT
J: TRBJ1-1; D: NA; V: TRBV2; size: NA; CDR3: CASSEVRGVNTEAFF; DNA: TGTGCCAGCAGTGAGGTCAGGGGAGTGAACACTGAAGCTTTCTTT
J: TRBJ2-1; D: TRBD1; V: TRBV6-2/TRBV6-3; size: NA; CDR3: CASSTGTVGEQFF; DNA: TGTGCCAGCAGTACGGGGACAGTGGGTGAGCAGTTCTTC